A selection of T cell receptor beta chains follows, all from one sample in a study of blood T cell repertoires in COVID-19. Data came from immunoSEQ multiplex PCR; TCRdb stores just in-frame clones and leaves some out. The sample lists about 280,000 clones; roughly 90% were seen once. Sequencing was done on a sample of peripheral blood. The receptors were sampled from a man aged 35 to 55 with acute or convalescent COVID-19. Each CDR3 is given with its conserved first and last residue. The D gene is left open where the match is weak. Clone sizes are given selectively: once, few, many, or a class where the clone is expanded.

d_call	j_call	v_call	clone_size	cdr3_aa	cdr3_nt
TRBD1	TRBJ1-6	TRBV5-8	.	CASSLAVGTVSYSPLHF	TGTGCCAGCAGCTTGGCCGTGGGGACAGTGAGCTATTCACCCCTCCACTTT
.	TRBJ1-2	TRBV9	.	CASSVDQGRYGYTF	TGTGCCAGCAGCGTAGATCAGGGGCGGTATGGCTACACCTTC
TRBD1	TRBJ1-4	TRBV2	.	CASSRDSYNEKLFF	TGTGCCAGCAGTCGGGACAGCTATAATGAAAAACTGTTTTTT
TRBD2	TRBJ2-1	TRBV3-1/TRBV3-2	.	CASLLSGGGYNEQFF	TGTGCCAGCCTACTTAGCGGGGGAGGATACAATGAGCAGTTCTTC
.	TRBJ1-2	TRBV7-9	.	CASSHRPGLSNYGYTF	TGTGCCAGCAGCCATAGACCAGGACTCTCTAACTATGGCTACACCTTC
TRBD1	TRBJ2-1	TRBV13	once	CASSTLTGGKEQFF	TGTGCCAGCAGCACCTTAACAGGGGGCAAGGAGCAGTTCTTC
TRBD1	TRBJ1-6	TRBV18	.	CASSPTGKSPLHF	TGTGCCAGCTCACCGACAGGGAAATCACCCCTCCACTTT
.	TRBJ1-1	TRBV7-2	once	CASGRFFQAFF	TGTGCCAGCGGCCGTTTTTTTCAAGCTTTCTTT
.	TRBJ2-7	TRBV11-2	.	CASSLDAGRSYEQYF	TGTGCCAGCAGCTTAGACGCCGGGAGATCCTACGAGCAGTACTTC
TRBD1	TRBJ1-5	TRBV4-1	.	CASSLQGEQPQHF	TGCGCCAGCAGCCTACAGGGGGAACAGCCCCAGCATTTT
TRBD2	TRBJ2-1	TRBV6-5	.	CASSYRNPGGGNEQFF	TGTGCCAGCAGTTATAGGAACCCGGGGGGTGGCAATGAGCAGTTCTTC
.	TRBJ2-2	TRBV2	.	CASSVSQGRNTGELFF	TGTGCCAGCAGTGTTTCCCAGGGGCGAAACACCGGGGAGCTGTTTTTT
.	TRBJ2-3	TRBV2	.	CASRIQGYTQYF	TGTGCCAGCAGAATACAGGGATATACGCAGTATTTT
.	TRBJ1-4	TRBV3-1/TRBV3-2	.	CASSLTGSNEKLFF	TGTGCCAGCAGCCTCACAGGATCTAATGAAAAACTGTTTTTT
.	TRBJ2-1	TRBV2	.	CASSLRGAGDEQFF	TGTGCCAGCAGTCTTCGGGGAGCCGGAGATGAGCAGTTCTTC
.	TRBJ1-2	TRBV24-1	.	CATSDTGYGYTF	TGTGCCACCAGCGATACGGGATATGGCTACACCTTC
.	TRBJ1-3	TRBV5-1	.	CASSLGQDLGNTIYF	TGCGCCAGCAGCTTGGGACAGGACCTAGGAAACACCATATATTTT
TRBD1	TRBJ2-4	TRBV10-3	.	CAISESGQLAKNIQYF	TGTGCCATCAGTGAGTCGGGACAGCTAGCCAAAAACATTCAGTACTTC
TRBD2	TRBJ2-7	TRBV7-9	.	CASSFGGGGNPYEQYF	TGTGCCAGCAGCTTCGGGGGCGGGGGGAACCCCTACGAGCAGTACTTC
.	TRBJ2-7	TRBV12-3/TRBV12-4	.	CASRRYGQYEQYF	TGTGCCAGCAGACGATATGGACAGTACGAGCAGTACTTC
.	TRBJ1-5	TRBV7-2	.	CASSFDYNQPQHF	TGTGCCAGCAGCTTCGACTACAATCAGCCCCAGCATTTT
.	TRBJ1-3	TRBV4-1	.	CASSQAWRAGNTIYF	TGCGCCAGCAGCCAAGCGTGGAGGGCTGGAAACACCATATATTTT
TRBD1	TRBJ1-1	TRBV7-9	.	CASSLQGGAFF	TGTGCCAGCAGCTTACAGGGGGGAGCTTTCTTT
.	TRBJ1-2	TRBV10-3	.	CAISESPQAAGYTF	TGTGCCATCAGTGAGAGTCCACAGGCAGCTGGCTACACCTTC
TRBD1	TRBJ1-5	TRBV11-3	few	CASSPDRGHQPQHF	TGTGCCAGCAGCCCAGACAGGGGGCATCAGCCCCAGCATTTT
TRBD1	TRBJ2-7	TRBV5-1	.	CASSPPGGQSYEQYF	TGCGCCAGCAGTCCTCCAGGGGGCCAATCCTACGAGCAGTACTTC
.	TRBJ2-7	TRBV11-2	once	CASSLNAFTGYQYEQYF	TGTGCCAGCAGCTTAAACGCGTTCACAGGATACCAATACGAGCAGTACTTC
TRBD1	TRBJ2-7	TRBV7-2	.	CASSDRDRASYEQYF	TGTGCCAGCAGCGACCGGGACAGGGCGTCCTACGAGCAGTACTTC
.	TRBJ1-4	TRBV9	.	CASTHKGGGTNEKLFF	TGTGCCAGCACCCACAAGGGGGGGGGAACTAATGAAAAACTGTTTTTT
.	TRBJ2-3	TRBV3-1/TRBV3-2	.	CASSQPPGGHTQYF	TGTGCCAGCAGCCAACCGCCGGGGGGCCATACGCAGTATTTT
.	TRBJ1-1	TRBV10-3	.	CAIRLTGNTEAFF	TGTGCCATCAGGCTAACAGGAAACACTGAAGCTTTCTTT
TRBD2	TRBJ2-7	TRBV19	.	CASSISSGGDLQQYF	TGTGCCAGTAGTATCTCTAGCGGGGGCGATCTCCAGCAGTACTTC
TRBD1	TRBJ1-2	TRBV7-7	once	CASSRWDRRIGYTF	TGTGCCAGCAGCCGCTGGGACAGGAGAATCGGCTACACCTTC
.	TRBJ1-3	TRBV18	.	CASSPGQGNTIYF	TGTGCCAGCTCACCAGGACAGGGAAACACCATATATTTT
.	TRBJ2-7	TRBV2	.	CASGLHYEQYF	TGTGCCAGCGGACTCCACTACGAGCAGTACTTC
TRBD1	TRBJ2-2	TRBV10-1	.	CASRQGNTGELFF	TGCGCCAGTAGACAGGGGAACACCGGGGAGCTGTTTTTT
TRBD2	TRBJ2-3	TRBV4-2	.	CASSQGKAGAGDTQYF	TGTGCCAGCAGCCAGGGAAAAGCGGGGGCGGGAGATACGCAGTATTTT
.	TRBJ1-1	TRBV18	.	CASSPLGGAFTEAFF	TGTGCCAGCTCACCCCTGGGGGGGGCTTTCACTGAAGCTTTCTTT
.	TRBJ2-1	TRBV9	.	CASSLDSSYNEQFF	TGTGCCAGCAGCCTCGACTCCTCCTACAATGAGCAGTTCTTC
TRBD1	TRBJ1-6	TRBV15	.	CATSTTPGQDNSPLHF	TGTGCCACCAGCACAACCCCGGGACAGGATAATTCACCCCTCCACTTT